This T cell receptor beta chain was captured by sequencing in a study of blood T cell repertoires in COVID-19. Study-level information: The cDNA or gDNA used as material had been derived from T cells, B-cell-depleted T cells, or PBMCs.

CDR3 size: 12 residues. Looked up from germline, CDR1 is MDHEN and CDR2 is SYDVKM. Trimming took off 5 bases at V and 8 bases at J, with 10 bases between the two ends. In the original analysis: Quantification of nucleated cells was approximated via reference gene primer amplification. The data were produced by immunoSEQ multiplex PCR, yet TCRdb's version contains in-frame clones alone and is incomplete. The V and J calls and clone size come from that table; D and trimming were worked out from the DNA. The table records about 140,000 clones, around 86% of them present only once. The sequencing input was peripheral blood. The receptor's source is an elderly woman with acute or convalescent COVID-19. This chain joins TRBV28 and TRBJ2-1; D may be TRBD2 (6 bases). The CDR3: CASSPPGDEQFF. The CDR3 bases are TGTGCCAGCAGTCCCCCGGGGGATGAGCAGTTCTTC.